Following are 17 T cell receptor beta chains from one sample sequenced in a study of CD8 T cells in ankylosing spondylitis. For these TCRs, the target antigens are not known. Study-wide results and limits: Blood of patients with ankylosing spondylitis appeared to be characterized by a TCR beta motif of eight highly homologous variants.

TCRdb itself ran the 5' RACE reads through MiXCR, one entry per CDR3 protein. This table has 200,000 to 250,000 distinct CDR3 sequences, around 6.6% appearing once. The sequenced sample was blood, either unsorted or a sorted T cell fraction (not recorded which). Receptors originate from a male donor with ankylosing spondylitis.

Ten or more counts support this clonotype. The V gene is TRBV7-9, the J gene TRBJ2-7, with TRBD1 matching 7 bases. The germline V gene encodes CDR1 SEHNR and CDR2 FQNEAQ (reference sequence). The CDR3 totals 14 residues. V was clipped by 2 bases and J by 6 bases; unmatched bases: 7. CDR3 in DNA: TGTGCCAGCAGCTTAAGACAGGGTCAAGGCGAGCAGTACTTC. Protein sequence: CASSLRQGQGEQYF.

This clonotype was seen many times. The rearrangement uses TRBV6-6 and TRBJ2-2; no firm D call. The ends were cut back, 4 bases at V and 5 bases at J, with 5 bases in the middle. Germline CDR1 is MNHNY and CDR2 is SVGAGI (reference sequence). The length of the CDR3 is 12 residues. CDR3 sequence reads: CASSLWTGELFF. CDR3 sequence (DNA): TGTGCCAGCAGTTTGTGGACCGGGGAGCTGTTTTTT.

The CDR3 nucleotides read TGTGCCAGCAGTTTACAGTCCCCAGGTTCGATTGGGCTCGAAGAGACCCAGTACTTC. Its protein is CASSLQSPGSIGLEETQYF. The V call is TRBV27, the J call TRBJ2-5; D is unresolved. This CDR3 is built from 19 residues. CDR1 and CDR2 from the germline V gene are MNHEY and SMNVEV (reference sequence). The germline V and J ends were trimmed by 2 bases and 3 bases, with 25 bases remaining between them.

This clonotype was found many times. This rearrangement joins TRBV10-3 to TRBJ2-5, with no clear D. The ends were cut back, 2 bases at V and 1 base at J, with 5 bases in the middle. There are 13 residues in the CDR3. Germline CDR1 reads ENHRY; CDR2 reads SYGVKD. The CDR3 here is CAISEGSQETQYF. For the CDR3, the DNA is TGTGCCATCAGTGAGGGATCCCAAGAGACCCAGTACTTC.

The chain joins TRBV29-1 to TRBJ2-7; 10 bases align to TRBD2. The CDR3 runs 13 residues. V shed 7 bases and J 4 bases; nucleotides not matched to a gene: 7. Germline CDR1 SQVTM, CDR2 ANQGSEA. For the CDR3, the DNA is TGCAGCGCCTGTCTGGGACTAGCGTACGAGCAGTACTTC. It encodes CSACLGLAYEQYF.

This clonotype was observed many times. This chain's CDR3 is CASSPDGPYNSPLHF. The CDR3 nucleotides read TGTGCCAGCAGTCCGGACGGCCCCTATAATTCACCCCTCCACTTT. The rearrangement joins TRBV6-5 to TRBJ1-6; D not resolved. Germline V gene sequence: CDR1 MNHEY, CDR2 SVGAGI. The V end lost 5 bases, the J end lost 2 bases, and 10 bases lay between the germline ends. The CDR3 runs to 15 residues.

This clonotype was observed many times. This chain links TRBV6-1 with TRBJ1-1; tentative D call: TRBD1 (5 bases). Trimming took 6 bases from V and 5 from J, leaving 25 bases between them. The germline V gene has CDR1 MNHNS and CDR2 SASEGT. This CDR3 spans 17 amino acids. The CDR3 reads CASRFSIGGREGTEAFF. The CDR3 bases are TGTGCCAGCAGGTTTTCTATCGGGGGTAGGGAAGGGACTGAAGCTTTCTTT.

Many counts were recorded for this clonotype. The rearrangement joins TRBV12-3 or TRBV12-4 to TRBJ1-3; D not resolved. Trimming cost V 11 bases and J 0 bases, with 2 bases left between them. The CDR3 covers 10 residues. CDR3: CASSGNTIYF. The CDR3 DNA sequence: TGTGCCTCCTCTGGAAACACCATATATTTT.

In its sample, this clonotype was seen many times. The chain recombines TRBV28 with TRBJ2-3; D is possibly TRBD2 (5 bases). The ends were cut back, 1 base at V and 8 bases at J, with 25 bases in the middle. This CDR3 is 18 amino acids long. In germline, CDR1 is MDHEN, CDR2 SYDVKM. As DNA, the CDR3 is TGTGCCAGCAGTTTATTATTAGGTCTAGCCGCTCCCCCCGGTACGCAGTATTTT. Its protein is CASSLLLGLAAPPGTQYF.

This clonotype has only a few counts. The chain employs TRBV6-5 and TRBJ2-3; maybe TRBD1 (5 bases). The CDR3 has 17 residues. CDR1 is MNHEY, CDR2 SVGAGI, per germline. Trimming removed 4 bases from V and 0 bases from J, with 17 bases in between. In nucleotides, the CDR3 is TGTGCCAGCAGTTGGACAAACATACCCTCTAGCACAGATACGCAGTATTTT. It specifies CASSWTNIPSSTDTQYF.

This rearrangement joins TRBV7-9 to TRBJ2-2, with D maybe TRBD1 (6 bases). Trimming pared 2 bases from V and 6 bases from J, leaving 13 bases between. CDR1 and CDR2 (germline): SEHNR, FQNEAQ (reference sequence). This CDR3 spans 15 amino acids. The DNA for the CDR3 is TGTGCCAGCAGCTTAACGGGACAAAGACCCGGGGAGCTGTTTTTT. Translation gives CASSLTGQRPGELFF.

The table lists this clonotype with many counts. The chain's CDR3 is CASNGLAGVSEQYF. CDR3 DNA sequence: TGTGCCAGCAACGGACTAGCGGGAGTAAGCGAGCAGTACTTC. The chain has TRBV7-9 and TRBJ2-7; 13 bases are shared with TRBD2. V dropped 7 bases and J dropped 6; count of bases not matched to a gene: 6. This CDR3 is built from 14 residues. CDR1 SEHNR and CDR2 FQNEAQ come from the germline V gene (reference sequence).

This clonotype was observed many times. The V and J genes are TRBV15 and TRBJ2-7; 7 bases map to TRBD2. Unmatched junction bases numbered 4, after V lost 4 bases and J lost 1 base. Germline CDR1 and CDR2: LNHNV and YYDKDF (reference sequence). The CDR3 covers 14 residues. CDR3 in amino acids: CATSIGRMSYEQYF. In DNA, the CDR3 is TGTGCCACCAGCATCGGGAGGATGTCCTACGAGCAGTACTTC. The variable domain in full, with the rest retrieved from reference TRBV15 and TRBJ2-7, is DAMVIQNPRYQVTQFGKPVTLSCSQTLNHNVMYWYQQKSSQAPKLLFHYYDKDFNNEADTPDNFQSRRPNTSFCFLDIRSPGLGDTAMYLCATSIGRMSYEQYFGPGTRLTVT.

This clonotype has a count of ten or more. CDR3 residues: CASSFQEGGELFF. Written as DNA, the CDR3 is TGTGCCAGCAGTTTTCAAGAGGGAGGGGAGCTGTTTTTT. The rearrangement uses TRBV28 and TRBJ2-2; TRBD2 is a possible D gene (5 bases). The V and J ends lost 3 bases and 8 bases respectively, with 10 bases between them. Germline V CDR1 and CDR2: MDHEN, SYDVKM. CDR3 size: 13 residues.

Points on this clonotype: This may stem from a read error, because a much larger clone lies one nucleotide away. The CDR3: CASTSSLMLSANVLTF. The CDR3 bases are TGTGCCAGCACCTCGTCGCTTATGTTGAGTGCCAACGTCCTGACTTTC. V usage is TRBV27 and J usage is TRBJ2-6; D uncertain. The CDR3 runs 16 residues. V lost 7 bases, J lost 7 bases, and 20 bases lay in between. Germline V gene sequence: CDR1 MNHEY, CDR2 SMNVEV (reference sequence).

The CDR3 sequence: CASSLYPGTGDEQYF. The CDR3 nucleotides are TGTGCCAGCAGTCTCTATCCCGGGACAGGGGACGAGCAGTACTTC. J is TRBJ2-7 and V is TRBV27; TRBD1 agrees at 10 bases. The V and J ends lost 5 bases and 5 bases, in that order; junction bases with no gene match: 9. The CDR3 spans 15 residues. In germline, CDR1 is MNHEY, CDR2 SMNVEV (reference sequence).

This clonotype was seen repeatedly, ten times or more. The chain recombines TRBV6-9 with TRBJ1-3, with D maybe TRBD1 (5 bases). Germline V gene sequence: CDR1 MNHGY, CDR2 SVAAGI. This CDR3 is 14 amino acids long. Between the trimmed V and J ends, which lost 5 bases and 4 bases, there was a span of 12 bases. DNA of the CDR3: TGTGCCAGCAGTGTCTTGACAGACGGAAACACCATATATTTT. This gives the protein CASSVLTDGNTIYF.